This T cell receptor (beta chain) is drawn from a study of T cell responses to AZD1222 COVID-19 vaccine. In the case of this clone: The antigen is not known.

Clones were sequenced by immunoSEQ multiplex PCR, and TCRdb holds only the in-frame ones, with some missing. The sample carries more than 80,000 clones, 70% to 90% recorded once. Study results and limitations: The reported proportion of spike-specific TCRs targeting unmutated variant regions was nearly half.

V shed 2 bases and J shed 3 bases, with 17 bases lying between them. The CDR3 contains 16 residues. Germline-derived CDR1 and CDR2 are MNHNS and SASEGT. This receptor was taken from an adult in good health. Here the sequenced sample was peripheral blood, taken on day 0 of AZD1222 vaccination. V gene TRBV6-1 combines with J gene TRBJ2-7, with D possibly being TRBD1 (5 bases). The CDR3 protein is CASSESVGQVHYEQYF. For the CDR3, the DNA is TGTGCCAGCAGTGAATCGGTGGGGCAGGTACACTACGAGCAGTACTTC.